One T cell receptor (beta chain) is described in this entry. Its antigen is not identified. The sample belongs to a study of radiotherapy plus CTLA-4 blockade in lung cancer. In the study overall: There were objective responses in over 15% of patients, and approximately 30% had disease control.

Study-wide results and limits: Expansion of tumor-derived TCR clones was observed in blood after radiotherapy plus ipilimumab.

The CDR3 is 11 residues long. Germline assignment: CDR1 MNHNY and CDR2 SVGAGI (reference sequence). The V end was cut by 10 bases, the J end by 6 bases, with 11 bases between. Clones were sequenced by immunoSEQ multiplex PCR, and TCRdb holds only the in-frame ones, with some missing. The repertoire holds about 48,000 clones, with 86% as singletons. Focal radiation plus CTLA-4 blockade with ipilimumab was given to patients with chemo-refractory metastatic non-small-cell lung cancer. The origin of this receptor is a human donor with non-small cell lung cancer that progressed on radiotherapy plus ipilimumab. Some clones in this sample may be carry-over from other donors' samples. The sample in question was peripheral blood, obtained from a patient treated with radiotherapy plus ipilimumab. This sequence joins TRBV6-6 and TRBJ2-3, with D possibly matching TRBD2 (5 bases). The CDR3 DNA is TGTGCCACCCTTTCGGGGGATACGCAGTATTTT. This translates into CATLSGDTQYF.